The entry below describes one T cell receptor (beta chain). The data were taken from a study of blood T cell repertoires in COVID-19. Per the study methods: Researchers report that nucleated cell counts were estimated from reference gene primer amplification. Clones were read by immunoSEQ multiplex PCR, and TCRdb kept only the in-frame ones, dropping some. V and J calls and clone size follow that table, whereas D and trimming were derived from the DNA. Of approximately 73,000 clones listed, around nine tenths are singletons. The V and J ends lost 4 bases and 8 bases, in that order; junction bases with no gene match: 4. This CDR3 contains 13 residues. Per the germline V gene, CDR1 is SGHTA and CDR2 is FQGNSA.

The chain has TRBV7-2 and TRBJ1-2; TRBD1 matches at 10 bases. Sequencing was carried out using peripheral blood. This receptor was identified in a woman between 55 and 75 years old with acute or convalescent COVID-19. CDR3 region: CASSSGTGEGYTF. CDR3 DNA sequence: TGTGCCAGCAGCTCCGGGACAGGGGAAGGCTACACCTTC.